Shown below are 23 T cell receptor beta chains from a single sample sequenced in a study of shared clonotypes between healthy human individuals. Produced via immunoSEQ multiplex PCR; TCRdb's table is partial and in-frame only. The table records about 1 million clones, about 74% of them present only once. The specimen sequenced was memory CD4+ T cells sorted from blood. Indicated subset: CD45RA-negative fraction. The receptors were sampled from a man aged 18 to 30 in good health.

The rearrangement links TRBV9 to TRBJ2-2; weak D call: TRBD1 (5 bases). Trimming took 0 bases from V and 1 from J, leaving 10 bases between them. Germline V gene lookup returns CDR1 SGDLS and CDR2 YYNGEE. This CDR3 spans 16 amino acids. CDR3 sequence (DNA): TGTGCCAGCAGCGTAGAAGGGGCGAGGAACACCGGGGAGCTGTTTTTT. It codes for CASSVEGARNTGELFF.

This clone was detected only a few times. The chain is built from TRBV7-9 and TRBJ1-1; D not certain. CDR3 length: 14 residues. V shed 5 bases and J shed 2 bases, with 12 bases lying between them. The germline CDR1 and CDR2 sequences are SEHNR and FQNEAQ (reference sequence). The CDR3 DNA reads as TGTGCCAGCAGCCCACAAAGCATCAACACTGAAGCTTTCTTT. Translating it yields CASSPQSINTEAFF.

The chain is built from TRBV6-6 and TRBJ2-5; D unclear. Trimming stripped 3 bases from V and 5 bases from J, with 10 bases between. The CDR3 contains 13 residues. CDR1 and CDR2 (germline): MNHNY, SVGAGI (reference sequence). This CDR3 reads CASSYVQLETQYF. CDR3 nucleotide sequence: TGTGCCAGCAGTTATGTACAGCTGGAGACCCAGTACTTC.

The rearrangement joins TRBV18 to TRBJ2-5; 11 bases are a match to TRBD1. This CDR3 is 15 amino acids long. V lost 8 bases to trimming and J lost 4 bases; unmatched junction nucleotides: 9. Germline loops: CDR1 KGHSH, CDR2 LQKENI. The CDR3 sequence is CASALRTGGGETQYF. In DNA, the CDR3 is TGTGCCAGCGCACTCAGGACAGGGGGCGGAGAGACCCAGTACTTC.

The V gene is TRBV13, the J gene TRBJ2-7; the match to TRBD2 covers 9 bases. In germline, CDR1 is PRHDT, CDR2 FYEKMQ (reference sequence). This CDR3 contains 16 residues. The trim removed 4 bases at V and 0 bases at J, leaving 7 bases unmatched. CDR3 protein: CASSSNRRGGSYEQYF. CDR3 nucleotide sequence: TGTGCCAGCAGCTCAAACCGGCGGGGGGGCTCCTACGAGCAGTACTTC.

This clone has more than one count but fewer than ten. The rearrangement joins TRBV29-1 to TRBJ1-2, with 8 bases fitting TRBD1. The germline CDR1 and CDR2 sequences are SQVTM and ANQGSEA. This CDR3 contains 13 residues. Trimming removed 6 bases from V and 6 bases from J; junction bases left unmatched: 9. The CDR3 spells CSVGTGAGDGYTF. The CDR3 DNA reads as TGCAGCGTGGGGACAGGCGCAGGCGATGGCTACACCTTC. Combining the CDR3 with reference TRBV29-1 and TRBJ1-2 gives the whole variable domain SAVISQKPSRDICQRGTSLTIQCQVDSQVTMMFWYRQQPGQSLTLIATANQGSEATYESGFVIDKFPISRPNLTFSTLTVSNMSPEDSSIYLCSVGTGAGDGYTFGSGTRLTVV.

In nucleotides, the CDR3 is TGTGCCAGCTCGCTCCATGGCACAGATACGCAGTATTTT. Translation: CASSLHGTDTQYF. V and J are TRBV18 and TRBJ2-3; D is unresolved. The germline CDR1 and CDR2 sequences are KGHSH and LQKENI. The CDR3 covers 13 residues. Trimming pared 6 bases from V and 1 base from J, leaving 8 bases between. Looking up the rest from reference TRBV18 and TRBJ2-3 gives the full variable domain: NAGVMQNPRHLVRRRGQEARLRCSPMKGHSHVYWYRQLPEEGLKFMVYLQKENIIDESGMPKERFSAEFPKEGPSILRIQQVVRGDSAAYFCASSLHGTDTQYFGPGTRLTVL.

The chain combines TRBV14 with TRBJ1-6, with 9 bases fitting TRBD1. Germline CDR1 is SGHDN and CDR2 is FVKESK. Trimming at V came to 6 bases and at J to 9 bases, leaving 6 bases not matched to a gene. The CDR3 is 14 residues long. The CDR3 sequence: CASRGQGPSSPLHF. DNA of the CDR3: TGTGCCAGCAGAGGACAGGGGCCCAGTTCACCCCTCCACTTT.

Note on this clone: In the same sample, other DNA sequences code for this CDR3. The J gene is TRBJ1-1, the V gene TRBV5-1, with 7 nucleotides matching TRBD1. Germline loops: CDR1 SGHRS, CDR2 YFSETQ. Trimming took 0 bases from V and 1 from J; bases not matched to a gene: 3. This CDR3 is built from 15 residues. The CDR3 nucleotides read TGCGCCAGCAGCTTGGTGGGACAGTCGAACACTGAAGCTTTCTTT. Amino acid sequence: CASSLVGQSNTEAFF.

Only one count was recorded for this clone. Here the CDR3 DNA reads TGCGCCAGCAGTGATTCTGGGACAGGGCAGGCTTACCAGTTCTTC. This translates into CASSDSGTGQAYQFF. The gene calls are TRBV10-2 and TRBJ2-1; TRBD1 agrees at 9 bases. CDR1 is WSHSY and CDR2 is SAAADI in the germline V gene. V dropped 3 bases and J dropped 13; count of bases not matched to a gene: 13. The CDR3 length is 15 residues.

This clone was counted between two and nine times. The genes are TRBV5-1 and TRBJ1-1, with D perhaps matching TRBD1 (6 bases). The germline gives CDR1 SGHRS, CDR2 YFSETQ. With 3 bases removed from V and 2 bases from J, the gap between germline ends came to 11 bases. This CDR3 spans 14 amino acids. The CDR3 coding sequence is TGCGCCAGCAGCTCAGGGGATCGAAACACTGAAGCTTTCTTT. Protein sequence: CASSSGDRNTEAFF.

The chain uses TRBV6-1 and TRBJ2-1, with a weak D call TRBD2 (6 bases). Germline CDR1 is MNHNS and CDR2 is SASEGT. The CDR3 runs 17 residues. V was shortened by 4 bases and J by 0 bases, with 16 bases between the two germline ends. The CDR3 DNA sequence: TGTGCCAGCAGTGGCCGAAGCAGCGGGCACTCCTACAATGAGCAGTTCTTC. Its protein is CASSGRSSGHSYNEQFF.

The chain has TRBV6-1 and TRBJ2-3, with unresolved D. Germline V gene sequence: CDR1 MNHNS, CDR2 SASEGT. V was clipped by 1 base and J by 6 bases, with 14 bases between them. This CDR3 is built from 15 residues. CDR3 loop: CASSEGWGLGDTQYF. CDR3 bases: TGTGCCAGCAGTGAAGGATGGGGTCTGGGGGATACGCAGTATTTT.

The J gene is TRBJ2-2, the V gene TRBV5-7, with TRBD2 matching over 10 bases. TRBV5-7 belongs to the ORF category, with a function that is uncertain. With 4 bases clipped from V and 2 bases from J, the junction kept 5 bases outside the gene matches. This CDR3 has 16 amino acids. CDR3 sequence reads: CASSKWTSGNTGELFF. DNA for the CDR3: TGTGCCAGCAGCAAATGGACTAGCGGTAACACCGGGGAGCTGTTTTTT.

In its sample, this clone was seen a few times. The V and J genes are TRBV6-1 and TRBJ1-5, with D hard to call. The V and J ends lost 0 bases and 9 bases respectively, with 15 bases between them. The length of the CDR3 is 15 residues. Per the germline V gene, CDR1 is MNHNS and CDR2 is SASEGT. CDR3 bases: TGTGCCAGCAGTGAAGCCGGGCCAGGTCCGTGGCCCCAGCATTTT. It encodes CASSEAGPGPWPQHF.

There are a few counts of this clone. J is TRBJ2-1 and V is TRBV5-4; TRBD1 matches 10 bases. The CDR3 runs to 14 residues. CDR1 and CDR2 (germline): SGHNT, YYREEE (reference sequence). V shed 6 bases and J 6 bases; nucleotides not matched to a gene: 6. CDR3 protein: CASIRDRGVNEQFF. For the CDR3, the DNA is TGTGCCAGCATTCGGGACAGGGGAGTCAATGAGCAGTTCTTC. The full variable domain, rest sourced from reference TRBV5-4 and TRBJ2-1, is ETGVTQSPTHLIKTRGQQVTLRCSSQSGHNTVSWYQQALGQGPQFIFQYYREEENGRGNFPPRFSGLQFPNYSSELNVNALELDDSALYLCASIRDRGVNEQFFGPGTRLTVL.

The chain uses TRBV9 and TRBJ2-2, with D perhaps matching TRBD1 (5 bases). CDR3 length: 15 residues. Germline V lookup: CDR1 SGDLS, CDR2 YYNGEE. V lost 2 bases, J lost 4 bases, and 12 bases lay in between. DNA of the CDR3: TGTGCCAGCAGCGTCCTGCAGGGTAGCACCGGGGAGCTGTTTTTT. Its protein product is CASSVLQGSTGELFF.

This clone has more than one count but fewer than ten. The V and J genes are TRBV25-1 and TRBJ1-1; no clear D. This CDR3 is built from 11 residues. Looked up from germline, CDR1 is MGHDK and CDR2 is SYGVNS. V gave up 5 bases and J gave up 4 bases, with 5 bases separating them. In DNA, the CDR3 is TGTGCCAGCAGTCGGAGCACTGAAGCTTTCTTT. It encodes CASSRSTEAFF.

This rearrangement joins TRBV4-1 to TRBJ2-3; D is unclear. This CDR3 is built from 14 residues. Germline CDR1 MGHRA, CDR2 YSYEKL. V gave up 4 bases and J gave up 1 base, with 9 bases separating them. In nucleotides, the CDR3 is TGCGCCAGCAGCCTTACCAGGCGCACAGATACGCAGTATTTT. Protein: CASSLTRRTDTQYF.

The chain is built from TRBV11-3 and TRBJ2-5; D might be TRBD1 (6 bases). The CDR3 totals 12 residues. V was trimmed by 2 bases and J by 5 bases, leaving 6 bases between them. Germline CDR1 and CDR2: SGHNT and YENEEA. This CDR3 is CASSLQGETQYF. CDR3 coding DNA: TGTGCCAGCAGCTTACAGGGGGAGACCCAGTACTTC.

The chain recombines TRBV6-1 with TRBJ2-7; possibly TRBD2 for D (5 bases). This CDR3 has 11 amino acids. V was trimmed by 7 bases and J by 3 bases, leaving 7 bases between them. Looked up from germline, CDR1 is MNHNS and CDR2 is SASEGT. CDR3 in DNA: TGTGCCAGCACTCGGGACTACGAGCAGTACTTC. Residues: CASTRDYEQYF.

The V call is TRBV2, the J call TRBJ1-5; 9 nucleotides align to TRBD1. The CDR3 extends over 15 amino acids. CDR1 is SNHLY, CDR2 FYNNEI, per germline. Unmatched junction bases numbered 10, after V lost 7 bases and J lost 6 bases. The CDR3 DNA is TGTGCCAGCATCGGAGGGACAGGGAACAGTCAGCCCCAGCATTTT. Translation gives CASIGGTGNSQPQHF.

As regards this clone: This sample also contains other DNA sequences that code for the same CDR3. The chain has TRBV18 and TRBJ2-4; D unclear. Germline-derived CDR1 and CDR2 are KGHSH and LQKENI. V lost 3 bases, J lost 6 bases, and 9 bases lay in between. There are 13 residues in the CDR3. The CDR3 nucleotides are TGTGCCAGCTCACCCTCTACGGGAAACATTCAGTACTTC. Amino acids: CASSPSTGNIQYF. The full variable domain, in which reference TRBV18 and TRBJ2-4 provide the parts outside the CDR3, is NAGVMQNPRHLVRRRGQEARLRCSPMKGHSHVYWYRQLPEEGLKFMVYLQKENIIDESGMPKERFSAEFPKEGPSILRIQQVVRGDSAAYFCASSPSTGNIQYFGAGTRLSVL.